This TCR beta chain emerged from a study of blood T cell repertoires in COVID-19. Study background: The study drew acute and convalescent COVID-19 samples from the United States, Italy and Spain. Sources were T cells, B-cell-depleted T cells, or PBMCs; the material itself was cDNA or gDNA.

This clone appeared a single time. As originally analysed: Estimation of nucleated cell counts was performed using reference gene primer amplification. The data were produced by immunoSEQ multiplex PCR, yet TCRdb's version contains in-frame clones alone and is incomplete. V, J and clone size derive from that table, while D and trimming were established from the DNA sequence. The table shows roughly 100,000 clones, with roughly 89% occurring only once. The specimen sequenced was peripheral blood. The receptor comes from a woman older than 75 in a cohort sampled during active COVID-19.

The CDR3 bases are TGTGCCAGCAGCTTAGGGGTGGGGAGCTCCTACAATGAGCAGTTCTTC. Translating gives CASSLGVGSSYNEQFF. This rearrangement joins TRBV13 to TRBJ2-1, with D possibly matching TRBD2 (5 bases). Trimming pared 0 bases from V and 0 bases from J, leaving 9 bases between. The CDR3 is made up of 16 amino acids. Germline values: CDR1 PRHDT, CDR2 FYEKMQ (reference sequence).